These T cell receptor beta chains were read from a single sample in a study of identical twins. TCRdb reanalysed the 5' RACE reads using MiXCR and keeps one entry per CDR3 protein. Among about 730,000 distinct CDR3 sequences listed, 21% were seen once. The same specimen was also included in a second study, on T cells expressing NK-cell markers.

The specimen sequenced was PBMCs. The receptors stem from a woman aged 18-35 years in good health. Both conserved end residues are part of each CDR3. D genes are given only for firm matches. The size field is filled for only some rows; it gives once, few, many or a size class.

J gene,D gene,V gene,clone size,CDR3 DNA,CDR3 protein
TRBJ2-7,NA,TRBV5-1,NA,TGCGCCAGCAGCTGGCAACCCGAGGGGGAGCAGTACTTC,CASSWQPEGEQYF
TRBJ2-2,NA,TRBV27,NA,TGTGCCAGCAGTTTCCCAGGAGGGGAGCTGTTTTTT,CASSFPGGELFF
TRBJ2-7,NA,TRBV5-1,NA,TGCGCCAGCAGCGTAGACACGCGCTCCTACGAGCAGTACTTC,CASSVDTRSYEQYF
TRBJ1-6,NA,TRBV12-3/TRBV12-4,few,TGTGCCAGCAGTGGTCCCGAATCCTATAATTCACCCCTCCACTTT,CASSGPESYNSPLHF
TRBJ1-1,NA,TRBV12-3/TRBV12-4,NA,TGTGCCAGCAGTAAGGCAGCCAACACTGAAGCTTTCTTT,CASSKAANTEAFF
TRBJ2-7,NA,TRBV20-1,NA,TGCAGTGCTAGAAGAAATACCTACGAGCAGTACTTC,CSARRNTYEQYF
TRBJ2-1,NA,TRBV30,few,TGTGCCGTCGGGGGAGGCAATGAGCAGTTCTTC,CAVGGGNEQFF
TRBJ2-1,NA,TRBV12-3/TRBV12-4,NA,TGTGCCAGCAGCCCAGGGTTCCAGAGCAATGAGCAGTTCTTC,CASSPGFQSNEQFF
TRBJ2-2,NA,TRBV5-1,NA,TGCGCCAGCAGCTTGAGGGGGGACACCGGGGAGCTGTTTTTT,CASSLRGDTGELFF
TRBJ2-5,NA,TRBV12-5,few,TGTGCTAGTGGTCCTACGTTGCGGGGCGGTGAGACCCAGTACTTC,CASGPTLRGGETQYF
TRBJ1-2,TRBD1,TRBV7-2,few,TGTGCCAGCAGCATCCAGGGGGCGCCTGGCTACACCTTC,CASSIQGAPGYTF
TRBJ2-7,NA,TRBV5-1,NA,TGCGCCAGCAAAGGCTCTGACGCCTACGAGCAGTACTTC,CASKGSDAYEQYF
TRBJ1-1,TRBD1,TRBV27,NA,TGTGCCAGCAGTTTTACTTCAGGGGGAGAAGCTTTCTTT,CASSFTSGGEAFF
TRBJ1-1,NA,TRBV20-1,few,TGCAGTGCTAGAGATCCTGGAGAAAGGGATACTTTCTTT,CSARDPGERDTFF
TRBJ2-5,NA,TRBV5-1,few,TGCGCCAGCAGCTCCTCTGTGCAAGAGACCCAGTACTTC,CASSSSVQETQYF
TRBJ2-2,NA,TRBV7-2,NA,TGTGCCAGCAGCTTGAGGGTAGGGGAGCTGTTTTTT,CASSLRVGELFF
TRBJ1-2,NA,TRBV10-3,many,TGTGCCATCAGCCGAGACACTAACTATGGCTACACCTTC,CAISRDTNYGYTF
TRBJ1-2,NA,TRBV5-5,many,TGTGCCAGCTCAGGGACATTCGATGGCTACACCTTC,CASSGTFDGYTF
TRBJ2-1,NA,TRBV27,few,TGTGCCAGCAGCCCGACCACCGCCGGGCACAATGAGCAGTTCTTC,CASSPTTAGHNEQFF
TRBJ1-3,NA,TRBV11-2,few,TGTGCCAGCAGCTTGCAGACTCCCGGTCACACCATATATTTT,CASSLQTPGHTIYF
TRBJ2-5,NA,TRBV29-1,few,TGCAGCGTTCACTGGGTAGAGGAAAGGCGTGAGACCCAGTACTTC,CSVHWVEERRETQYF
TRBJ2-3,NA,TRBV7-9,many,TGTGCCAGCAGCTTAGGCGGGACTAGCACAGATACGCAGTATTTT,CASSLGGTSTDTQYF
TRBJ2-3,TRBD2,TRBV4-1,NA,TGCGCCAGCAGCCAAGACAGCCCGCGCGGGGGTTACACAGATACGCAGTATTTT,CASSQDSPRGGYTDTQYF
TRBJ2-1,TRBD1,TRBV12-3/TRBV12-4,NA,TGTGCCAGCCAAACAGGGGTACTGGCCTACAATGAGCAGTTCTTC,CASQTGVLAYNEQFF
TRBJ2-1,NA,TRBV12-3/TRBV12-4,few,TGTGCCAGCAGTTTAAATCTAGAGCAGTTCTTC,CASSLNLEQFF
TRBJ2-3,NA,TRBV6-1,many,TGTGCCAGCAGTCCCCAGTGGGGAGATACGCAGTATTTT,CASSPQWGDTQYF